The sequence of this T cell receptor (beta chain) was determined in a study of blood T cell repertoires in COVID-19. About the research overall: Donors in the United States, Italy and Spain gave samples during acute or convalescent COVID-19. T cells, B-cell-depleted T cells, or PBMCs supplied cDNA or gDNA.

The CDR3 runs 16 residues. V shed 5 bases, J shed 0 bases, and the junction held 3 bases outside the gene matches. Germline V gene sequence: CDR1 LNHDA, CDR2 SQIVND (reference sequence). Authors' analysis steps: From reference gene primer amplification, estimates of nucleated cell counts were derived. Produced via immunoSEQ multiplex PCR; TCRdb's table is partial and in-frame only. D and trimming come from the DNA, and the V and J calls and clone size come from that table. The data hold 200,000 to 250,000 clones, with 70% to 90% observed a single time. Material for sequencing was PBMCs or T cells enriched from blood (not recorded which). The V gene is TRBV19, the J gene TRBJ1-3; 11 nucleotides align to TRBD1. The sequence came from a man between 35 and 55 years old who had recovered from COVID-19. CDR3 bases: TGTGCCAGTAGTGGACAGGGGGCCTCCTCTGGAAACACCATATATTTT. Translating it yields CASSGQGASSGNTIYF.